Listed below are T cell receptor beta chains from one sample, sequenced in a study of blood T cell repertoires in COVID-19. Profiling relied on immunoSEQ multiplex PCR, and the TCRdb table lists in-frame clones only, not all of them. The data contain roughly 240,000 clones, approximately 86% of them singletons. Material for sequencing was peripheral blood. The source of these receptors is a woman aged 25-40 years who had recovered from COVID-19. CDR3s include the opening cysteine and the closing phenylalanine or tryptophan. A D gene is named only where the DNA matches it firmly. Some rows mark clone size as missing; the rest say once, few, many or name a class of expanded clone.

abundance	d_gene	j_gene	v_gene	CDR3nt	CDR3aa
-	-	TRBJ1-4	TRBV4-1	TGCGCCAGCAGCCAGATAACAGGGTCGACTAATGAAAAACTGTTTTTT	CASSQITGSTNEKLFF
-	TRBD1	TRBJ1-2	TRBV5-4	TGTGCCAGCAGCTCCGGGACAGATTATAACTATGGCTACACCTTC	CASSSGTDYNYGYTF
-	TRBD1	TRBJ1-1	TRBV4-3	TGCGCCAGCAGCCTGGGGACAGGAGGGGGATACACTGAAGCTTTCTTT	CASSLGTGGGYTEAFF
once	-	TRBJ1-6	TRBV7-9	TGTGCCAGCAGCTTCCCGTCAGGGGTTACACCCCTCCACTTT	CASSFPSGVTPLHF
-	-	TRBJ1-4	TRBV5-5	TGTGCCAGCAGCTCTCTCGACAGTTTTAGTTTCTCAACTAATGAAAAACTGTTTTTT	CASSSLDSFSFSTNEKLFF
-	TRBD2	TRBJ2-7	TRBV9	TGTGCCAGCAGCGTTTCAGCGGGGGGTCCTGCCGAGCAGTACTTC	CASSVSAGGPAEQYF
-	-	TRBJ1-1	TRBV6-5	TGTGCCAGCAGTTCCCCCCCGAGTATGAACACTGAAGCTTTCTTT	CASSSPPSMNTEAFF
-	TRBD1	TRBJ1-2	TRBV27	TGTGCCAGCAGACAGGACAGGGCTTATGGCTACACCTTC	CASRQDRAYGYTF
-	TRBD2	TRBJ2-1	TRBV11-2	TGTGCCAGCAGCTTAGACACTAGCGGGGGGGGATATGAGCAGTTCTTC	CASSLDTSGGGYEQFF
-	-	TRBJ2-3	TRBV6-5	TGTGCCAGCAGGGACTGGCCCGCAGATACGCAGTATTTT	CASRDWPADTQYF
-	TRBD1	TRBJ2-7	TRBV6-6	TGTGCCAGCAGTCACCCCGGGACAGGTTCCTACGAGCAGTACTTC	CASSHPGTGSYEQYF
-	-	TRBJ1-1	TRBV7-9	TGTGCCAGCATCGGAGAATATGAAGCTTTCTTT	CASIGEYEAFF
-	-	TRBJ2-7	TRBV18	TGTGCCAGCTCACCAAACGCGGACACTTACGAGCAGTACTTC	CASSPNADTYEQYF
-	-	TRBJ1-4	TRBV27	TGTGCCAGCAGGGAAACAGGACAGCCGGGTGAAAAACTGTTTTTT	CASRETGQPGEKLFF
-	-	TRBJ2-5	TRBV2	TGTGCCAGCAGTGAAGGGACAGGCGGGGTTTCTAAAGAGACCCAGTACTTC	CASSEGTGGVSKETQYF
-	-	TRBJ2-7	TRBV5-1	TGCGCCAGCCGCGACTCCCTCGGGGTCTACGAGCAGTACTTC	CASRDSLGVYEQYF
-	TRBD2	TRBJ2-1	TRBV4-1	TGCGCCAGCAGCCAATCGACTAGCGGGGGGTACAATGAGCAGTTCTTC	CASSQSTSGGYNEQFF
-	TRBD1	TRBJ2-7	TRBV5-1	TGCGCCAGCAGCTTGGAGAGACAGGGACCCTACGAGCAGTACTTC	CASSLERQGPYEQYF
-	TRBD1	TRBJ1-3	TRBV10-3	TGTGCCATCAGTGAAAGGAGACAGGGAGCTTCCTCTGGAAACACCATATATTTT	CAISERRQGASSGNTIYF
-	-	TRBJ2-7	TRBV7-9	TGTGCCAGCAGCCCGAGGGTCACCTACGAGCAGTACTTC	CASSPRVTYEQYF
-	TRBD2	TRBJ2-7	TRBV5-1	TGCGCCAGCAGCCAAGGACTAGCGGGGGGGACCGAGCAGTACTTC	CASSQGLAGGTEQYF
-	TRBD2	TRBJ2-7	TRBV28	TGTGCCAGCAGTTTCCGAACTAGCGGGGGGGCCAGGGAGCAGTACTTC	CASSFRTSGGAREQYF
-	-	TRBJ2-2	TRBV18	TGTGCCAGCTCACCAACCACAAAGAACACCGGGGAGCTGTTTTTT	CASSPTTKNTGELFF
-	TRBD2	TRBJ2-7	TRBV7-9	TGTGCCAGCAGCTTAAGTTCGGGGGGGTTCTTCTACGAGCAGTACTTC	CASSLSSGGFFYEQYF
-	-	TRBJ2-7	TRBV7-2	TGTGCCAGCAGCTTATACCCACGAAATGCTCGGGGTGAATACGAGCAGTACTTC	CASSLYPRNARGEYEQYF
-	-	TRBJ1-1	TRBV12-5	TGTGCTAGTGGTTTGGTAGGGGAGGGGCCTCACCCACAGGCTTTCTTT	CASGLVGEGPHPQAFF
-	-	TRBJ2-3	TRBV27	TGTGCCAGCAGTCCAAACACAGATACGCAGTATTTT	CASSPNTDTQYF
-	TRBD1	TRBJ2-7	TRBV2	TGTGCCAGCAGTGAAGGGCGGGGACAGGCCTCCTACGAGCAGTACTTC	CASSEGRGQASYEQYF
-	TRBD2	TRBJ2-7	TRBV18	TGTGCCAGCTCACCGGGACTAGCGGGGGGATACGAGCAGTACTTC	CASSPGLAGGYEQYF
-	-	TRBJ2-5	TRBV7-7	TGTGCCAGCAGCCCTGACAGATGGGAGACCCAGTACTTC	CASSPDRWETQYF
once	-	TRBJ1-2	TRBV16	TGTGCCAGCAGCCAAAGGGGATGGGGCTACACCTTC	CASSQRGWGYTF
-	TRBD1	TRBJ2-2	TRBV15	TGTGCCACCAGCCGGAGACAGGGGGGCACCGGGGAGCTGTTTTTT	CATSRRQGGTGELFF
-	-	TRBJ2-1	TRBV7-6	TGTGCCAGCAGCCCCCTTGTGGAGGGCAATGAGCAGTTCTTC	CASSPLVEGNEQFF
-	-	TRBJ2-5	TRBV12-3/TRBV12-4	TGTGCCAGCAGTAACAGGGAGACCCAGTACTTC	CASSNRETQYF
-	-	TRBJ2-7	TRBV2	TGTGCCAGCAGAAGTTCGACGGGAGTCTCCTACGAGCAGTACTTC	CASRSSTGVSYEQYF
many	-	TRBJ2-7	TRBV11-2	TGTGCCAGCAGCCAGGGAACTTCCTACGAGCAGTACTTC	CASSQGTSYEQYF
few	TRBD1	TRBJ1-4	TRBV19	TGTGCCAGTAGCCGGGGACAGGTGGAAAATGAAAAACTGTTTTTT	CASSRGQVENEKLFF
-	-	TRBJ2-2	TRBV5-1	TGCGCCAGCAGTTTACAGGACCACGCCGCCGGGGAGCTGTTTTTT	CASSLQDHAAGELFF
once	TRBD2	TRBJ2-3	TRBV5-1	TGCGCCAGCAGCTTGGTGCGGGGGATACTCCCGGATACGCAGTATTTT	CASSLVRGILPDTQYF
many	-	TRBJ2-5	TRBV29-1	TGCAGCGACAGATCTGGGGCCCAAGAGACCCAGTACTTC	CSDRSGAQETQYF
-	-	TRBJ1-1	TRBV3-1/TRBV3-2	TGTGCCAGCAGCCACTTCGGACGGGAGAAGACTGAAGCTTTCTTT	CASSHFGREKTEAFF
-	-	TRBJ2-6	TRBV19	TGTGCCAGTAGTAGGACTGGGTCCTCTGGGGCCAACGTCCTGACTTTC	CASSRTGSSGANVLTF
-	-	TRBJ1-1	TRBV5-1	TGCGCCAGCAGCACCGCAACTAACCCTGAAGCTTTCTTT	CASSTATNPEAFF
-	-	TRBJ2-5	TRBV5-1	TGCGCCAGCAGCTTGGTGGGACAACAAGAGACCCAGTACTTC	CASSLVGQQETQYF
-	-	TRBJ2-3	TRBV5-1	TGCGCCAGCAGCTTGATTCCGGAGACAGATACGCAGTATTTT	CASSLIPETDTQYF
-	TRBD1	TRBJ1-2	TRBV28	TGTGCCACCGGACAGGGGCCCTATGGCTACACCTTC	CATGQGPYGYTF
-	TRBD1	TRBJ1-1	TRBV5-1	TGCGCCAGCAGCTTGGACGACGAATATTCCTGGGGGACAGCTAAAGCTTTCTTT	CASSLDDEYSWGTAKAFF
-	TRBD2	TRBJ2-5	TRBV3-1/TRBV3-2	TGTGCCACCGCAATACGGGGGGTCGAGGAGACCCAGTACTTC	CATAIRGVEETQYF
-	-	TRBJ1-1	TRBV11-2	TGTGCCAGCAGCTTAGGTCCGGGGAACACTGAAGCTTTCTTT	CASSLGPGNTEAFF
-	-	TRBJ1-1	TRBV24-1	TGTGCCACCAGTGATTTGGACAGGAACACTGAAGCTTTCTTT	CATSDLDRNTEAFF